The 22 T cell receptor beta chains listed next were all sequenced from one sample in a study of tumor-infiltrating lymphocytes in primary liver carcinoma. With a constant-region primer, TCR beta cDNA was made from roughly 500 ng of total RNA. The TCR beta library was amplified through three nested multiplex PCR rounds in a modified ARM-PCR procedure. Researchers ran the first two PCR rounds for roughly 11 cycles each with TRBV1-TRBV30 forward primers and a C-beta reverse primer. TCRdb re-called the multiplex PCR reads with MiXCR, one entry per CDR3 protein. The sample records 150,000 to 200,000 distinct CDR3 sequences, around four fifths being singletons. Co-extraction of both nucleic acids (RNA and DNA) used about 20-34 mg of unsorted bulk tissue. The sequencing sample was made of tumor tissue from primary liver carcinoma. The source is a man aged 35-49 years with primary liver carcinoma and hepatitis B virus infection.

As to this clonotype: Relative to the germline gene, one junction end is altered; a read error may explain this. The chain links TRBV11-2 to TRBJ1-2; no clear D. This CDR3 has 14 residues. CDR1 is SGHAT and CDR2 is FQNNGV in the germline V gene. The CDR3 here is CASSLDRAAFDYTF. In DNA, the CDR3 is TGTGCCAGCAGCTTAGATCGGGCAGCTTTTGACTACACTTTC.

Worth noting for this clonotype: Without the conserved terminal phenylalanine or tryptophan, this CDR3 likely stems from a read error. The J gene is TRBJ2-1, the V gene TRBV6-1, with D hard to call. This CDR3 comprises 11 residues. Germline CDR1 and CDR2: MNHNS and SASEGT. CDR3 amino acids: CASEILNEQFS. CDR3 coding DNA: TGTGCCAGCGAAATCCTCAATGAACAGTTCTCC.

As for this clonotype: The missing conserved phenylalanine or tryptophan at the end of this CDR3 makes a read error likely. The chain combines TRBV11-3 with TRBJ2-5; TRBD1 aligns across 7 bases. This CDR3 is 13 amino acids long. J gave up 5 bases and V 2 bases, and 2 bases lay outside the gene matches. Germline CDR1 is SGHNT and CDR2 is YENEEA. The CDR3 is CASSLQGDETQYS. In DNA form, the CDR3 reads TGTGCCAGCAGCTTACAGGGGGATGAGACCCAGTACTCC.

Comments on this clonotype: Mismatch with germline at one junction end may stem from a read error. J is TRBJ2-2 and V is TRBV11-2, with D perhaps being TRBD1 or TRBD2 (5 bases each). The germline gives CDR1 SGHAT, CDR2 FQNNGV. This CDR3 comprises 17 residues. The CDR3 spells CASRLDHRDRGTGELFF. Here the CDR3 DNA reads TGTGCCAGCAGGTTAGATCATCGGGATAGGGGCACCGGGGAGCTGTTTTTT.

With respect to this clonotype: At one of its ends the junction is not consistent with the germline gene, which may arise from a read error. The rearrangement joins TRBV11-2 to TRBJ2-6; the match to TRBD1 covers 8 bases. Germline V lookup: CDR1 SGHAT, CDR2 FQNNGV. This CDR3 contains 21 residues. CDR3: CASNMGGDRGISLSGANVMTF. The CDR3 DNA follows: TGTGCCAGCAACATGGGGGGAGACAGGGGCATTTCCCTCTCTGGGGCCAACGTCATGACGTTC. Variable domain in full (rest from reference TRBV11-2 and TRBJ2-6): EAGVAQSPRYKIIEKRQSVAFWCNPISGHATLYWYQQILGQGPKLLIQFQNNGVVDDSQLPKDRFSAERLKGVDSTLKIQPAKLEDSAVYLCASNMGGDRGISLSGANVMTFGAGSRLTVL.

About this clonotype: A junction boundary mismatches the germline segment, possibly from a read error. CDR3 sequence (DNA): TGTGCTAGCTGCTTAGGACTGAACACTGAAGCGTTCTTT. The encoded protein is CASCLGLNTEAFF. This chain connects TRBV11-2 to TRBJ1-1; D not resolved. Germline V gives CDR1 SGHAT, CDR2 FQNNGV. The CDR3 runs to 13 residues.

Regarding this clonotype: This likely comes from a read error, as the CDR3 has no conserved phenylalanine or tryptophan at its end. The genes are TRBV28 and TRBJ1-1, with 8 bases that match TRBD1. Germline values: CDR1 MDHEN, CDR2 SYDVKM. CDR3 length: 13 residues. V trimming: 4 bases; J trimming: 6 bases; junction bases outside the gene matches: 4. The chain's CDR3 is CASSYRQGPEAFI. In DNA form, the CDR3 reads TGTGCCAGCAGTTACCGACAGGGGCCTGAAGCTTTCATT.

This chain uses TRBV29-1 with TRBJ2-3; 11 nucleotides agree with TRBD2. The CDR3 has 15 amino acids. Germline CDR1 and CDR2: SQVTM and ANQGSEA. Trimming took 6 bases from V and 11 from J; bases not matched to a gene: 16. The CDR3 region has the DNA TGCAGCGTCTCCGGGACTAGCGGTCGGGGAGAAATGCAGTATTTT. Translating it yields CSVSGTSGRGEMQYF.

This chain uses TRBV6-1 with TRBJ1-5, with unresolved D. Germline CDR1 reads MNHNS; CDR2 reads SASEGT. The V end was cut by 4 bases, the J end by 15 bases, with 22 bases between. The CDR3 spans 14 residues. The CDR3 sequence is CASSGDHSNQHRHF. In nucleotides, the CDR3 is TGTGCCAGCAGTGGAGACCATAGCAATCAGCACCGGCATTTT.

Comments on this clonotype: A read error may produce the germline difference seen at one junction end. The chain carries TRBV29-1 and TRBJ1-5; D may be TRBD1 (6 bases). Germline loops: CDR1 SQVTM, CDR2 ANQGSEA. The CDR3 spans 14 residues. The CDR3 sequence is CIAAQGNSNQPQHF. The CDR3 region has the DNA TGCATCGCTGCACAGGGTAATAGCAATCAGCCTCAGCACTTT.

This chain's CDR3 is CASSQNLHTSVQFF. The CDR3 bases are TGTGCCAGCAGCCAAAATCTCCACACCAGTGTGCAGTTCTTC. The chain employs TRBV14 and TRBJ2-1; unclear D gene. The V and J ends lost 2 bases and 12 bases respectively, with 17 bases between them. CDR1 is SGHDN and CDR2 is FVKESK in the germline V gene. The CDR3 consists of 14 residues.

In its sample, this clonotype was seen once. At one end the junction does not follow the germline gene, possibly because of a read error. CDR3 loop: CASSPILTGRPDEPFF. The CDR3 nucleotides read TGTGCCAGCAGTCCTATCCTAACGGGACGCCCTGATGAGCCGTTCTTC. The chain carries TRBV6-5 and TRBJ2-1, with D perhaps being TRBD1 or TRBD2 (5 bases each). CDR3 length: 16 amino acids. Germline CDR1 MNHEY, CDR2 SVGAGI.

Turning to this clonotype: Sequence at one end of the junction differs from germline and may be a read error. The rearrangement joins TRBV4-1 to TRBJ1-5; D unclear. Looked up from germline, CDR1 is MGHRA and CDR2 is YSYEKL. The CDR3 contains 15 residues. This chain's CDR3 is CASSQDAAPAQPQHF. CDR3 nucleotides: TGCGCTAGCAGCCAAGATGCGGCCCCCGCCCAGCCCCAGCATTTT.

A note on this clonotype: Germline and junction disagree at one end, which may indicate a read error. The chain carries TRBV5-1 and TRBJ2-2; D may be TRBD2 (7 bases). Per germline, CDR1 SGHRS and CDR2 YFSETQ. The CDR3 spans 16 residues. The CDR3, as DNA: TGCGCCAGCAGCTTGTTGGGGCAATCGAACACCGGGGGGCTGTCTTTT. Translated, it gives CASSLLGQSNTGGLSF.

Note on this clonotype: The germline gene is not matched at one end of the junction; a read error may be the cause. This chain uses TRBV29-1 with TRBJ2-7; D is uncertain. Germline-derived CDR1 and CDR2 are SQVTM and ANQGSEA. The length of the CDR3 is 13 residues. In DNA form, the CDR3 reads TGCAGCGTCTATATAGGGTATGTCGACGAGCAATACTTC. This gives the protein CSVYIGYVDEQYF.

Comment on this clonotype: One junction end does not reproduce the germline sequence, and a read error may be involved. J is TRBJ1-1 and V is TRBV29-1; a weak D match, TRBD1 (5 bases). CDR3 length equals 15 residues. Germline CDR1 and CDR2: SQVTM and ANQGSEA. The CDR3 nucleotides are TGCAGCGTTGCCTCAGGTTGGGGGATGAAAACTGAAGCTTTCTTT. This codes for CSVASGWGMKTEAFF.

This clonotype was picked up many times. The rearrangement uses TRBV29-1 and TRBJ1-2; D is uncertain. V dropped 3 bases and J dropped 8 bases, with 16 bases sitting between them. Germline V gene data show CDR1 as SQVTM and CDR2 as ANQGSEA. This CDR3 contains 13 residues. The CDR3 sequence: CSVDVGLVRGYTF. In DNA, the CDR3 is TGCAGCGTTGACGTAGGGCTTGTTAGAGGCTACACCTTC.

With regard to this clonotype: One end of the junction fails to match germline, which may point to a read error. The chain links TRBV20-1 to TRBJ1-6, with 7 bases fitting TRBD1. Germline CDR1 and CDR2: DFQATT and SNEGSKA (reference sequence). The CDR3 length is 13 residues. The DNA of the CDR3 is TGCAGTGCTTACAGGGGCGTGGGGTCACCCCTCCAATTT. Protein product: CSAYRGVGSPLQF.

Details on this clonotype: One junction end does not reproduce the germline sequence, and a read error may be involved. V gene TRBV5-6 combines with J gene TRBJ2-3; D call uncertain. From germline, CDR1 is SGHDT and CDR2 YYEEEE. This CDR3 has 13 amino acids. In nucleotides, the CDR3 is TGTGTCAGCAGTGGTCAGGTTACAGATACGCAGTATTTT. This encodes CVSSGQVTDTQYF. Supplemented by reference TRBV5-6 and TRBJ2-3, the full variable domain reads DAGVTQSPTHLIKTRGQQVTLRCSPKSGHDTVSWYQQALGQGPQFIFQYYEEEERQRGNFPDRFSGHQFPNYSSELNVNALLLGDSALYLCVSSGQVTDTQYFGPGTRLTVL.

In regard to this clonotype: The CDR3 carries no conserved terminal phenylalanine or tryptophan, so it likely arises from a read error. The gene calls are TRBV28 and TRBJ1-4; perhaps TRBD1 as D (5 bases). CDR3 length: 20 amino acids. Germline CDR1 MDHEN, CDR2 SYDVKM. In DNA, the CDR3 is TGTGCCAGCAGTTTAGTAGGTCTGGTAAATACGGGGGTCCAGAATGAAATACTGTTTATT. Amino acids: CASSLVGLVNTGVQNEILFI.

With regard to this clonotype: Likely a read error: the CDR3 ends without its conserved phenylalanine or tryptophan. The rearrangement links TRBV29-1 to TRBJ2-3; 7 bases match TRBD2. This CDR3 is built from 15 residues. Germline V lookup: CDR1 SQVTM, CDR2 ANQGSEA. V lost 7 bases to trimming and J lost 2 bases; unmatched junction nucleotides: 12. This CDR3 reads CSARGGHFFTDTQYL. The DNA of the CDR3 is TGCAGCGCTAGGGGAGGGCACTTCTTCACAGATACGCAGTATTTG.

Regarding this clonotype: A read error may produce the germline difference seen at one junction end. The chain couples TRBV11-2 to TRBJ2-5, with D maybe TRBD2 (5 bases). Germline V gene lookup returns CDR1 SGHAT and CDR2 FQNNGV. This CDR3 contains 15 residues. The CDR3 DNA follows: TGTGTCAGCAGCTTAACCCCCCATGATGGGGAGATCCAGTACTTC. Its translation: CVSSLTPHDGEIQYF.